This is a list of T cell receptor beta chains from one sample in a study of cytomegalovirus exposure and HLA in healthy donors. Clones were sequenced by immunoSEQ multiplex PCR, and TCRdb holds only the in-frame ones, with some missing. The sample has 100,000 to 150,000 clones, 80% seen once. What was sequenced was PBMCs. Source of these receptors: a man aged 25 to 45 in good health and CMV-seronegative. CDR3s include the opening cysteine and the closing phenylalanine or tryptophan. The order of the fields is CDR3 protein, CDR3 DNA, D gene, J gene, V gene, clone size. A D gene is named only where the DNA matches it firmly. Some rows mark clone size as missing; the rest say once, few, many or name a class of expanded clone.

CASSLVRQGNIQYF TGTGCCAGCAGCTTGGTACGCCAGGGAAACATTCAGTACTTC NA TRBJ2-4 TRBV5-6 once
CASSRVLQGEKLFF TGTGCCAGCAGCCGGGTCCTACAGGGGGAAAAACTGTTTTTT TRBD1 TRBJ1-4 TRBV7-9 few
CASSVGTNTEAFF TGTGCCAGCAGCGTGGGGACAAACACTGAAGCTTTCTTT NA TRBJ1-1 TRBV9 NA
CASSPGTSGRLLEQYF TGTGCCAGTAGCCCCGGGACTAGCGGGAGGCTTCTCGAGCAGTACTTC TRBD2 TRBJ2-7 TRBV19 NA
CASSPTPGQGRHTGELFF TGTGCCAGCAGCCCTACTCCGGGACAGGGGCGACACACCGGGGAGCTGTTTTTT TRBD1 TRBJ2-2 TRBV13 NA
CASSDTVNTEAFF TGCGCCAGCAGTGACACAGTAAACACTGAAGCTTTCTTT NA TRBJ1-1 TRBV10-1 NA
CASNEGESGANVLTF TGTGCCAGCAACGAGGGGGAATCTGGGGCCAACGTCCTGACTTTC NA TRBJ2-6 TRBV25-1 NA
CASSHSLSGKISGNTIYF TGTGCCAGCAGCCACAGCTTAAGCGGAAAGATCTCTGGAAACACCATATATTTT NA TRBJ1-3 TRBV7-9 NA
CASSLAPDRGDGYTF TGTGCCAGCAGCTTAGCCCCAGACAGGGGGGATGGCTACACCTTC TRBD1 TRBJ1-2 TRBV7-9 NA
CAIRRETNTGELFF TGTGCCATCAGACGGGAAACTAACACCGGGGAGCTGTTTTTT NA TRBJ2-2 TRBV10-3 NA
CASSLGPGLAGNTGELFF TGTGCCAGCAGCTTAGGTCCGGGACTAGCGGGAAACACCGGGGAGCTGTTTTTT TRBD2 TRBJ2-2 TRBV7-6 NA
CASRQLRVNTEAFF TGTGCCAGCAGACAACTCAGGGTGAACACTGAAGCTTTCTTT NA TRBJ1-1 TRBV28 once
CASSIGSGGPYEQYF TGTGCCAGTAGTATAGGGAGCGGTGGTCCCTACGAGCAGTACTTC NA TRBJ2-7 TRBV19 few
CASSLRNPGGRYEQYF TGTGCCAGCAGCTTACGAAACCCAGGGGGGCGTTACGAGCAGTACTTC NA TRBJ2-7 TRBV5-6 NA
CARSYRDTSSYNEQFF TGTGCCAGAAGCTACCGGGACACATCCTCCTACAATGAGCAGTTCTTC NA TRBJ2-1 TRBV10-3 NA
CASSFAYNEKLFF TGTGCCAGCAGTTTCGCGTATAATGAAAAACTGTTTTTT NA TRBJ1-4 TRBV28 NA
CASSLWAIPTDEKLFF TGTGCCAGCAGCTTATGGGCAATTCCTACGGATGAAAAACTGTTTTTT NA TRBJ1-4 TRBV7-2 NA
CASSFRSGGRLQPQHF TGTGCCAGCAGTTTTCGGTCAGGGGGCCGGTTGCAGCCCCAGCATTTT TRBD1 TRBJ1-5 TRBV27 NA
CASSSSGTENTEAFF TGCGCCAGCAGTTCCTCCGGGACAGAGAACACTGAAGCTTTCTTT TRBD1 TRBJ1-1 TRBV10-1 NA
CASPMRLAAYEQYF TGTGCCAGCCCCATGCGGCTAGCGGCCTACGAGCAGTACTTC TRBD2 TRBJ2-7 TRBV7-9 few
CASSQEWGVNQPQHF TGCGCCAGCAGCCAAGAATGGGGAGTGAATCAGCCCCAGCATTTT NA TRBJ1-5 TRBV4-3 few
CASSARTENTGELFF TGTGCCAGCAGCGCACGGACAGAGAACACCGGGGAGCTGTTTTTT NA TRBJ2-2 TRBV9 NA
CASSRYRDSTYEQYF TGTGCCAGCAGCAGATACCGGGACAGTACCTACGAGCAGTACTTC TRBD1 TRBJ2-7 TRBV11-2 NA
CASSPGTGSSGANVLTF TGCGCCAGCAGCCCCGGGACAGGGAGCTCTGGGGCCAACGTCCTGACTTTC TRBD1 TRBJ2-6 TRBV4-3 NA
CASSNNPGRNQPQNF TGTGCCAGCAGCAACAATCCAGGCCGCAATCAGCCCCAGAATTTT NA TRBJ1-5 TRBV16 NA
CASSFRLAGGGNEQFF TGCGCCAGCAGCTTTCGACTAGCGGGAGGTGGTAATGAGCAGTTCTTC TRBD2 TRBJ2-1 TRBV5-1 once
CASSLPLSPAERSEAFF TGTGCCAGCAGTCTACCCCTGTCACCCGCGGAGAGATCTGAAGCTTTCTTT NA TRBJ1-1 TRBV28 NA
CASSFLSNEQYF TGTGCCAGCAGCTTTCTTAGCAACGAGCAGTACTTC NA TRBJ2-7 TRBV5-4 NA
CASGVIGHEKLFF TGTGCCAGCGGTGTTATAGGACACGAAAAACTGTTTTTT NA TRBJ1-4 TRBV7-9 few
CASKVRVSNQPQHF TGTGCCAGCAAAGTCAGGGTTTCCAATCAGCCCCAGCATTTT NA TRBJ1-5 TRBV28 NA
CASSIVGRPGGEHGYTF TGTGCCAGTAGTATAGTCGGCAGGCCGGGGGGTGAGCATGGCTACACCTTC NA TRBJ1-2 TRBV19 NA
CASSQNRGYEQYF TGCGCCAGCAGCCAGAACAGGGGCTACGAGCAGTACTTC TRBD1 TRBJ2-7 TRBV4-3 NA
CASSWEREGVYEQYF TGTGCCAGCAGCTGGGAGCGGGAGGGCGTTTACGAGCAGTACTTC TRBD2 TRBJ2-7 TRBV5-8 NA
CASSQEAFSGNTIYF TGTGCCAGCAGCCAAGAGGCTTTCTCTGGAAACACCATATATTTT NA TRBJ1-3 TRBV14 NA
CAWSTGLAEITDTQYF TGTGCCTGGAGTACGGGACTAGCGGAGATCACAGATACGCAGTATTTT TRBD2 TRBJ2-3 TRBV30 NA
CSSSSTGYEQYF TGTTCCAGCAGCTCGACAGGGTACGAGCAGTACTTC TRBD1 TRBJ2-7 TRBV7-9 NA
CASSPAGLADYNEQFF TGTGCCAGCAGTCCGGCGGGACTAGCGGACTACAATGAGCAGTTCTTC TRBD2 TRBJ2-1 TRBV6-6 NA
CASSLGTQRFYEQYF TGTGCCAGCAGCTTAGGAACCCAACGGTTTTACGAGCAGTACTTC NA TRBJ2-7 TRBV11-1 once
CASSLSNRGYTGLFF TGTGCCAGCAGTTTATCGAACAGGGGGTATACCGGCCTGTTTTTT TRBD1 TRBJ2-2 TRBV27 NA
CASSLTGASGANVLTF TGCGCCAGCAGCCTGACAGGTGCCTCTGGGGCCAACGTCCTGACTTTC NA TRBJ2-6 TRBV4-3 few
CASSLVSGGTDTQYF TGTGCCAGCAGCTTGGTTAGCGGGGGCACAGATACGCAGTATTTT TRBD2 TRBJ2-3 TRBV5-4 NA
CSGDYEQYF TGCAGCGGAGACTACGAGCAGTACTTC NA TRBJ2-7 TRBV29-1 few
CASSLVGLAKNIQYF TGTGCCAGCAGCTTAGTAGGACTAGCCAAAAACATTCAGTACTTC NA TRBJ2-4 TRBV7-9 NA
CSVLRAGGSGANVLTF TGCAGCGTCCTGAGAGCGGGAGGCTCTGGGGCCAACGTCCTGACTTTC TRBD2 TRBJ2-6 TRBV29-1 NA
CASTERPKTSGSGSDTQYF TGTGCCAGCACTGAGCGGCCCAAGACTAGCGGGAGCGGGTCAGATACGCAGTATTTT TRBD2 TRBJ2-3 TRBV27 NA
CASSSFRDRITGELFF TGTGCCAGCAGCTCCTTCCGGGACAGGATCACCGGGGAGCTGTTTTTT TRBD1 TRBJ2-2 TRBV7-2 NA
CASSLSSGQETQYF TGTGCCAGCAGCTTATCTAGCGGACAAGAGACCCAGTACTTC TRBD2 TRBJ2-5 TRBV7-7 NA
CASSLTDSEAFF TGCGCCAGCAGCTTAACGGACAGTGAAGCTTTCTTT NA TRBJ1-1 TRBV5-1 few
CASSAPGDNYGYTF TGTGCCAGCAGCGCACCAGGGGATAACTATGGCTACACCTTC NA TRBJ1-2 TRBV7-9 NA
CASSQGRHESYEQYF TGCGCCAGCAGCCAAGGCAGACACGAATCCTACGAGCAGTACTTC NA TRBJ2-7 TRBV4-1 NA
CASMTWVAGGELFF TGTGCCAGCATGACATGGGTAGCGGGTGGGGAGCTGTTTTTT TRBD2 TRBJ2-2 TRBV6-6 NA
CASSLVGGKDTGELFF TGTGCCAGCAGCTTAGTGGGCGGGAAGGACACCGGGGAGCTGTTTTTT NA TRBJ2-2 TRBV7-6 NA
CASSLVAGGPDTQYF TGTGCCAGCAGCTTAGTGGCCGGGGGACCAGATACGCAGTATTTT NA TRBJ2-3 TRBV11-2 NA
CASSQAGGPLDETQYF TGTGCCAGCAGCCAAGCGGGAGGGCCGTTGGATGAGACCCAGTACTTC TRBD2 TRBJ2-5 TRBV14 NA
CASSDGGAPSGNTIYF TGTGCCAGCAGTGATGGAGGGGCCCCATCTGGAAACACCATATATTTT NA TRBJ1-3 TRBV2 NA
CASSILTGVSYNEQFF TGTGCCAGCAGCATCCTAACGGGAGTCTCCTACAATGAGCAGTTCTTC NA TRBJ2-1 TRBV7-2 once
CASSLPGTIGYEQYF TGTGCCAGCAGCTTGCCCGGGACAATCGGGTACGAGCAGTACTTC NA TRBJ2-7 TRBV5-6 NA
CASSLAGSDTQYF TGTGCCAGCAGCTTGGCGGGATCAGATACGCAGTATTTT NA TRBJ2-3 TRBV5-4 NA
CASSQEGQGREKLFF TGCGCCAGCAGCCAAGAAGGACAGGGGCGTGAAAAACTGTTTTTT TRBD1 TRBJ1-4 TRBV4-1 NA